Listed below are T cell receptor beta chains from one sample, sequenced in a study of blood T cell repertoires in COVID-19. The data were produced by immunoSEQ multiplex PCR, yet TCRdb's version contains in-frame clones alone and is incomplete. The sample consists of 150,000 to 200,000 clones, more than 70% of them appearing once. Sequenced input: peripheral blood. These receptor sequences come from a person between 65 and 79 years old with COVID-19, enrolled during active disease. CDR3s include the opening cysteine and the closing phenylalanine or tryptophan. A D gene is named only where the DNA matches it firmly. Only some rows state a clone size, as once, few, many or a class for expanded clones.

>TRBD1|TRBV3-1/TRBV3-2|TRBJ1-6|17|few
TGTGCCAGCAGCGGAGGGCGGGGACAGCCTTCGAATTCACCCCTCCACTTT
CASSGGRGQPSNSPLHF
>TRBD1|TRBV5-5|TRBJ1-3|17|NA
TGTGCCAGCAACTTAATTCATACAGGGGGCTCTGGAAACACCATATATTTT
CASNLIHTGGSGNTIYF
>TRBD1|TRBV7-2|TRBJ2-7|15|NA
TGTGCCAGCAGCTCACCGGGACAGGGAAGCAACGAGCAGTACTTC
CASSSPGQGSNEQYF
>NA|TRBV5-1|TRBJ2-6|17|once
TGCGCCAGCAGCTTGGCTTCCATGAGGGCTGGGGCCAACGTCCTGACTTTC
CASSLASMRAGANVLTF
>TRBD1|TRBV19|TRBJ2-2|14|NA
TGTGCCAGTAGTACCAGGACAGGGAACGGGGAGCTGTTTTTT
CASSTRTGNGELFF
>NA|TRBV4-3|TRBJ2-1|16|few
TGCGCCAGCAGCCAAGATTTTTCGAGCTCCTACAATGAGCAGTTCTTC
CASSQDFSSSYNEQFF
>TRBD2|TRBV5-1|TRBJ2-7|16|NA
TGCGCCAGCAGCTTGGAAGGACTAGCGGGACTCTACGAGCAGTACTTC
CASSLEGLAGLYEQYF
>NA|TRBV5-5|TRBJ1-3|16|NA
TGTGCCAGCAGCTTGGTGGGGGCTAGAGTTGGGAACACCATATATTTT
CASSLVGARVGNTIYF
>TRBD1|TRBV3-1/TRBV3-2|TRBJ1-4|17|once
TGTGCCAGCAGCCCGAGGGACAGCCCCGGGGCTAATGAAAAACTGTTTTTT
CASSPRDSPGANEKLFF
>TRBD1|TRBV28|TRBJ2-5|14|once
TGTGCCAGCAACACGGGGGCAGGGGGCAAGACCCAGTACTTC
CASNTGAGGKTQYF
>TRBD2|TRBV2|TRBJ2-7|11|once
TGTGCCAGCAGTGGGCCTGGGACTAGCGGCTTC
CASSGPGTSGF
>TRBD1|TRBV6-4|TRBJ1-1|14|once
TGTGCCAGCAGGGGGGACAGTCTGAACACTGAAGCTTTCTTT
CASRGDSLNTEAFF
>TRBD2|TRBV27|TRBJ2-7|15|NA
TGTGCCAGCAGTTTCCTAGCGGGTATCTCCTACGAGCAGTACTTC
CASSFLAGISYEQYF
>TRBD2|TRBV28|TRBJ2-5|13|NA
TGTGCCAGCAGTTTAGCGGGGGGAGAGACCCAGTACTTC
CASSLAGGETQYF
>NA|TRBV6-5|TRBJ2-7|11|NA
TGTGCCAGCAGTTACTACAACGAGCAGTACTTC
CASSYYNEQYF
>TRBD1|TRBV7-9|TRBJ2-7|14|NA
TGTGCCAGCAGCCCTCGGGACAGGGCAAACGAGCAGTACTTC
CASSPRDRANEQYF
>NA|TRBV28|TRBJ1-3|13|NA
TGTGCCAGCAGTTCCAGCTTGGGGGGCACCATATATTTT
CASSSSLGGTIYF
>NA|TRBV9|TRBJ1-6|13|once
TGTGCCAGCAGCGAGACAGGAGTTTCACCCCTCCACTTT
CASSETGVSPLHF
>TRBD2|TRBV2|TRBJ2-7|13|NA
TGTGCCAGCAGGGGACTAGCGGGAGGGGAGCAGTACTTC
CASRGLAGGEQYF
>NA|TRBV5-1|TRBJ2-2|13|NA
TGCGCCAGCAGCTTGGCGTCGGAGAGGGAGCTGTTTTTT
CASSLASERELFF
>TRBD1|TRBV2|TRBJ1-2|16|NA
TGTGCCAGCAGCTTTACCGGGACAGGGGTGGGCTATGGCTACACCTTC
CASSFTGTGVGYGYTF
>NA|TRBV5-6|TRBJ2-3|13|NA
TGTGCCAGCAGCGCCCCGGACGGGAATACGCAGTATTTT
CASSAPDGNTQYF
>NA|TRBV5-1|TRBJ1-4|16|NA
TGCGCCAGCAGCATAAGATCGGGTCCAACTAATGAAAAACTGTTTTTT
CASSIRSGPTNEKLFF
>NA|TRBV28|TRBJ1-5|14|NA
TGTGCCAGCATCCCCTCGGGGGGGACTCAGCCCCAGCATTTT
CASIPSGGTQPQHF
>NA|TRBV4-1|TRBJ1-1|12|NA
TGCGCCAGCAGTGAGGCATACACTGAAGCTTTCTTT
CASSEAYTEAFF
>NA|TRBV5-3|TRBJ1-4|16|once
TGTGCCAGAAGCTTGGGCTTTCGGGAAGATAATGAAAAACTGTTTTTT
CARSLGFREDNEKLFF